The rows below give T cell receptor beta chains drawn from one sample of a study of CD8+ T cells in alopecia areata. Clones were read by immunoSEQ multiplex PCR, and TCRdb kept only the in-frame ones, dropping some. The sample consists of 150,000 to 200,000 clones, 51% of them appearing once. Sequencing was performed on CD8+ T cells sorted from blood, taken at approximately week 51, from a patient treated with tofacitinib. The receptors originated from a human donor with alopecia areata. The CDR3 runs from the conserved cysteine through the conserved F or W. D genes are given only for firm matches. Not every row has a clone size; where given, it reads once, few, many or a size class.

J gene | clone size | D gene | V gene | CDR3 length | CDR3 DNA | CDR3 protein
TRBJ1-2 | few | NA | TRBV10-3 | 13 | TGTGCCATCAGTGATAGAGGAAACTATGGCTACACCTTC | CAISDRGNYGYTF
TRBJ1-3 | NA | NA | TRBV9 | 15 | TGTGCCAGCAGCGTAGGTGGCAGCTCTGGAAACACCATATATTTT | CASSVGGSSGNTIYF
TRBJ2-7 | NA | NA | TRBV27 | 13 | TGTGCCAGCAGTTTGGATCTAGCTGAAGAGCAGTACTTC | CASSLDLAEEQYF
TRBJ2-6 | few | TRBD1 | TRBV6-5 | 13 | TGTGCCAGCACTGACGACAGGGGGGTACCCCTGACTTTC | CASTDDRGVPLTF
TRBJ1-3 | NA | NA | TRBV5-1 | 13 | TGCGCCAGCAGCACAGGATCTGGAAACACCATATATTTT | CASSTGSGNTIYF
TRBJ1-1 | NA | TRBD1 | TRBV14 | 17 | TGTGCCAGCAGCTCAGGGGGCGGCGGTTTCACGGGCACTGAAGCTTTCTTT | CASSSGGGGFTGTEAFF
TRBJ1-1 | NA | NA | TRBV12-5 | 14 | TGTGCTAGTGGTTTGGCCGGACCTGGCACTGAAGCTTTCTTT | CASGLAGPGTEAFF
TRBJ2-1 | once | NA | TRBV7-2 | 13 | TGTGCCAGCAGCTCGACAGCCTACAATGAGCAGTTCTTC | CASSSTAYNEQFF
TRBJ1-1 | few | NA | TRBV5-1 | 16 | TGCGCCAGCAGCCCTCGCGGGGGAAAGGTTAACACTGAAGCTTTCTTT | CASSPRGGKVNTEAFF
TRBJ2-4 | NA | TRBD1 | TRBV4-2 | 15 | TGTGCCAGCAGCCAGGACAGGGGGTTGTGGGACATTCAGTACTTC | CASSQDRGLWDIQYF
TRBJ2-7 | NA | NA | TRBV6-5 | 14 | TGTGCCAGCAGTTACTCCGTAGCCGGCAGCGAGCAGTACTTC | CASSYSVAGSEQYF
TRBJ1-1 | NA | NA | TRBV29-1 | 11 | TGCAGCGTTGATTGGGGGGCTGAAGCTTTCTTT | CSVDWGAEAFF
TRBJ1-2 | NA | TRBD1 | TRBV6-5 | 14 | TGTGCCAGCAGTCCAAGACAGGGTCGCTATGGCTACACCTTC | CASSPRQGRYGYTF
TRBJ2-1 | few | TRBD2 | TRBV7-2 | 15 | TGTGCCAGCAGCTTAGTCGCGGGGGGGCTAGATGAGCAGTTCTTC | CASSLVAGGLDEQFF
TRBJ2-3 | NA | NA | TRBV30 | 13 | TGTATTGGGGGGGGCTCGGTAGGAGATACGCAGTATTTT | CIGGGSVGDTQYF
TRBJ1-2 | NA | NA | TRBV4-1 | 15 | TGCGCCAGCAGCCAAGGGAGGGTCATACCTCCTGGCTACACCTTC | CASSQGRVIPPGYTF
TRBJ2-7 | few | TRBD1 | TRBV5-5 | 15 | TGTGCCAGCAGCTCGGTACAGGGGGCTTGGTACGAGCAGTACTTC | CASSSVQGAWYEQYF
TRBJ2-3 | NA | NA | TRBV27 | 14 | TGTGCCAGCAGTTTAATGGGGGGAGCAGATACGCAGTATTTT | CASSLMGGADTQYF
TRBJ1-2 | few | TRBD1 | TRBV30 | 14 | TGTGCCTGGAGTGTCGGGACAGGTCCTTATGGCTACACCTTC | CAWSVGTGPYGYTF
TRBJ1-5 | NA | NA | TRBV5-6 | 15 | TGTGCCAGCAGCCGAGGGGCCGCAAGCAATCAGCCCCAGCATTTT | CASSRGAASNQPQHF
TRBJ2-1 | NA | TRBD1 | TRBV7-9 | 15 | TGTGCCAGCAGACCCGGGACAGGGACCTACAATGAGCAGTTCTTC | CASRPGTGTYNEQFF
TRBJ2-7 | few | TRBD2 | TRBV29-1 | 14 | TGCAGCGTCGGAGGCGGGGGGATGATGTACGAGCAGTACTTC | CSVGGGGMMYEQYF
TRBJ1-1 | few | NA | TRBV5-5 | 13 | TGTGCCAGCAGCTTGACAGCTAACACTGAAGCTTTCTTT | CASSLTANTEAFF
TRBJ2-7 | NA | TRBD1 | TRBV2 | 12 | TGTGCCAGCCGGGACAGGGTGTACGAGCAGTACTTC | CASRDRVYEQYF
TRBJ2-5 | NA | TRBD1 | TRBV13 | 15 | TGTGCCAGCAGCTTACAGACAGGGATCCAAGAGACCCAGTACTTC | CASSLQTGIQETQYF
TRBJ2-5 | NA | NA | TRBV7-9 | 16 | TGTGCCAGCAGCTTAGAGAGGGAGACAGCTCAAGAGACCCAGTACTTC | CASSLERETAQETQYF
TRBJ2-5 | NA | NA | TRBV7-6 | 15 | TGTGCCAGCAGCTTAGTGGGGGGGCCGGTAGAGACCCAGTACTTC | CASSLVGGPVETQYF
TRBJ2-7 | NA | NA | TRBV5-4 | 14 | TGTGCCAGCAGCTTGGAGGGCAGGTCCTACGAGCAGTACTTC | CASSLEGRSYEQYF
TRBJ1-5 | few | TRBD1 | TRBV6-6 | 15 | TGTGCCAGCAGTTCCCTGGACAGGGATTCTCAGCCCCAGCATTTT | CASSSLDRDSQPQHF
TRBJ2-7 | NA | NA | TRBV7-9 | 14 | TGTGCCAGCAGCTTAGGAGGGGACTCCTACGAGCAGTACTTC | CASSLGGDSYEQYF
TRBJ2-5 | NA | NA | TRBV6-5 | 16 | TGTGCCAGCAGTTACTCGGAAGGTCCCCCGGGAGAGACCCAGTACTTC | CASSYSEGPPGETQYF
TRBJ2-5 | NA | NA | TRBV11-2 | 11 | TGTGCCAGCAGCGCCCTCGAGACCCAGTACTTC | CASSALETQYF
TRBJ2-2 | once | TRBD2 | TRBV4-1 | 17 | TGCGCCAGCAGCCAAGGGATCATCGGGGGGGCTCCCGGGGAGCTGTTTTTT | CASSQGIIGGAPGELFF
TRBJ2-5 | few | NA | TRBV5-6 | 13 | TGTGCCAGCAGCTTGAAGGGGCAGGAGACCCAGTACTTC | CASSLKGQETQYF
TRBJ2-7 | NA | NA | TRBV5-1 | 14 | TGCGCCAGCAGCTTGGACGGGACCCCCTACGAGCAGTACTTC | CASSLDGTPYEQYF
TRBJ1-4 | NA | NA | TRBV11-1 | 19 | TGTGCCAGCAGCCCAAACTCACTCCTCCGCGGCAGCCAAAATGAAAAACTGTTTTTT | CASSPNSLLRGSQNEKLFF
TRBJ2-2 | NA | TRBD1 | TRBV5-1 | 15 | TGCGCCAGCAGCCCCGGGACAGCTAACACCGGGGAGCTGTTTTTT | CASSPGTANTGELFF
TRBJ2-7 | few | TRBD2 | TRBV4-3 | 18 | TGCGCCAGCAGCCAAGGACTAGCGGGGGACACTCATGCCTACGAGCAGTACTTC | CASSQGLAGDTHAYEQYF
TRBJ1-1 | NA | NA | TRBV15 | 15 | TGTGCCACCAGCAGATCCTGGGGGGGGAACGCTGAAGCTTTCTTT | CATSRSWGGNAEAFF
TRBJ2-3 | NA | NA | TRBV25-1 | 11 | TGTGCCAGCGGTTGGGGAGATACGCAGTATTTT | CASGWGDTQYF
TRBJ2-7 | once | TRBD1 | TRBV7-9 | 14 | TGTGCCAGCAGCTTAGGAAGACAGGGAACCGAGCAGTACTTC | CASSLGRQGTEQYF
TRBJ1-6 | NA | NA | TRBV30 | 17 | TGTGCCTGGAGTGTAAGTGGGGGCTTGTCCTATAATTCACCCCTCCACTTT | CAWSVSGGLSYNSPLHF
TRBJ1-1 | few | NA | TRBV10-2 | 13 | TGCGCCAGCACTCTAGACACGAACACTGAAGCTTTCTTT | CASTLDTNTEAFF
TRBJ2-5 | NA | NA | TRBV11-2 | 13 | TGTGCCAGCAGTCGCACGCCGGCCGAGACCCAGTACTTC | CASSRTPAETQYF
TRBJ2-1 | NA | TRBD2 | TRBV4-2 | 15 | TGTGCCAGCAGTATCCGGACCGGGGAGGGGAATGAGCAGTTCTTC | CASSIRTGEGNEQFF
TRBJ2-2 | NA | NA | TRBV6-5 | 14 | TGTGCCAGCAGTCCAGGGGTCTTCACCGGGGAGCTGTTTTTT | CASSPGVFTGELFF
TRBJ2-7 | few | NA | TRBV6-1 | 13 | TGTGCCAGCAGTCTAGAGGGCTCCTACGAGCAGTACTTC | CASSLEGSYEQYF
TRBJ2-1 | once | NA | TRBV9 | 14 | TGTGCCAGCAGCAGGAGTATATCCTACAATGAGCAGTTCTTC | CASSRSISYNEQFF
TRBJ1-2 | NA | TRBD1 | TRBV13 | 14 | TGTGCCAGCAGCTTGCCGGGACAGGACTATGGCTACACCTTC | CASSLPGQDYGYTF
TRBJ1-6 | NA | NA | TRBV6-5 | 15 | TGTGCCAGCAGTTACTCCGACAGCTTTAATTCACCCCTCCACTTT | CASSYSDSFNSPLHF
TRBJ1-2 | NA | NA | TRBV6-6 | 16 | TGTGCCAGCAGCCGACACCGCCCACCCGGAGGCTATGGCTACACCTTC | CASSRHRPPGGYGYTF
TRBJ2-1 | NA | TRBD1 | TRBV2 | 13 | TGTGCCAGCCTAGGGGGCTCGTCAAATGAGCAGTTCTTC | CASLGGSSNEQFF
TRBJ1-6 | NA | NA | TRBV7-3 | 14 | TGTGCCAGCAGCTGGACACCCTATAATTCACCCCTCCACTTT | CASSWTPYNSPLHF
TRBJ1-1 | NA | NA | TRBV30 | 14 | TGTGCCTGGAGTGCGACCTGGTGGGACACTGAAGCTTTCTTT | CAWSATWWDTEAFF
TRBJ2-5 | NA | TRBD2 | TRBV27 | 13 | TGTGCCAGCAGTTTTACTAGCGGAGAGACCCAGTACTTC | CASSFTSGETQYF
TRBJ2-7 | NA | TRBD2 | TRBV15 | 19 | TGTGCCACCAGCAGGTTCCCCGGACTAGCGGACCGTAGCTCCTACGAGCAGTACTTC | CATSRFPGLADRSSYEQYF
TRBJ2-1 | few | TRBD1 | TRBV4-3 | 15 | TGCGCCAGCAGCCATCGGACAGGGAATTACAATGAGCAGTTCTTC | CASSHRTGNYNEQFF
TRBJ2-7 | NA | NA | TRBV19 | 14 | TGTGCCAGTAGTATACAGGGCTACATCAGCGAGCAGTACTTC | CASSIQGYISEQYF
TRBJ1-1 | NA | NA | TRBV6-5 | 13 | TGTGCCAGCAGTTACACAATGAACACTGAAGCTTTCTTT | CASSYTMNTEAFF
TRBJ2-1 | once | NA | TRBV15 | 14 | TGTGCCACCAGCGCCCTGGGCCTAGACAATGAGCAGTTCTTC | CATSALGLDNEQFF